The rows below give T cell receptor beta chains drawn from one sample of a study of blood T cell repertoires in COVID-19. Produced via immunoSEQ multiplex PCR; TCRdb's table is partial and in-frame only. The table shows 250,000 to 350,000 clones, with 80% to 95% occurring only once. The specimen sequenced was PBMCs or T cells enriched from blood (not recorded which). These receptors came from a woman in her 30s who had recovered from COVID-19. CDR3s include the opening cysteine and the closing phenylalanine or tryptophan. A D gene is named only where the DNA matches it firmly. Some rows mark clone size as missing; the rest say once, few, many or name a class of expanded clone.

D gene: .
V gene: TRBV19
J gene: TRBJ2-7
clone size: .
CDR3 protein: CASSPFPGRNYEQYF
CDR3 DNA: TGTGCCAGTAGCCCTTTTCCAGGCAGGAACTACGAGCAGTACTTC

D gene: .
V gene: TRBV27
J gene: TRBJ2-5
clone size: .
CDR3 protein: CASSLWGEETQYF
CDR3 DNA: TGTGCCAGCAGTTTATGGGGGGAGGAGACCCAGTACTTC

D gene: .
V gene: TRBV29-1
J gene: TRBJ2-1
clone size: .
CDR3 protein: CSVELSGGYNEQFF
CDR3 DNA: TGCAGCGTTGAATTAAGCGGAGGCTACAATGAGCAGTTCTTC

D gene: .
V gene: TRBV29-1
J gene: TRBJ2-1
clone size: .
CDR3 protein: CSAGSSYNEQFF
CDR3 DNA: TGCAGCGCAGGGAGCTCCTACAATGAGCAGTTCTTC

D gene: TRBD2
V gene: TRBV28
J gene: TRBJ2-3
clone size: .
CDR3 protein: CASSLGLAGGSYSTDTQYF
CDR3 DNA: TGTGCCAGCAGTTTGGGACTAGCGGGAGGGTCCTACTCCACAGATACGCAGTATTTT

D gene: .
V gene: TRBV15
J gene: TRBJ2-2
clone size: .
CDR3 protein: CATSRVKTGELFF
CDR3 DNA: TGTGCCACCAGCAGAGTAAAAACCGGGGAGCTGTTTTTT

D gene: .
V gene: TRBV28
J gene: TRBJ2-7
clone size: .
CDR3 protein: CASSLSSPETQYF
CDR3 DNA: TGTGCCAGCAGTTTATCTTCCCCGGAGACTCAGTACTTC

D gene: TRBD1
V gene: TRBV7-6
J gene: TRBJ2-1
clone size: .
CDR3 protein: CASSFGRQGDEQFF
CDR3 DNA: TGTGCCAGCAGCTTCGGCCGACAGGGAGATGAGCAGTTCTTC

D gene: .
V gene: TRBV5-6
J gene: TRBJ1-1
clone size: .
CDR3 protein: CASSLPSTGSTEAFF
CDR3 DNA: TGTGCCAGCAGCTTGCCCTCAACAGGGAGCACTGAAGCTTTCTTT

D gene: .
V gene: TRBV10-3
J gene: TRBJ2-2
clone size: .
CDR3 protein: CATRGSENTGELFF
CDR3 DNA: TGTGCCACCCGGGGTAGCGAGAACACCGGGGAGCTGTTTTTT

D gene: .
V gene: TRBV14
J gene: TRBJ2-1
clone size: once
CDR3 protein: CASSQVLDNEQFF
CDR3 DNA: TGTGCCAGCAGCCAAGTTCTCGACAATGAGCAGTTCTTC

D gene: TRBD1
V gene: TRBV11-2
J gene: TRBJ2-7
clone size: .
CDR3 protein: CASSLSPTGVDYEQYF
CDR3 DNA: TGTGCCAGCAGCTTATCCCCGACAGGGGTCGACTACGAGCAGTACTTC

D gene: .
V gene: TRBV12-3/TRBV12-4
J gene: TRBJ1-2
clone size: .
CDR3 protein: CASRLGQGYGYTF
CDR3 DNA: TGTGCCAGCAGATTAGGGCAGGGGTATGGCTACACCTTC

D gene: TRBD1
V gene: TRBV11-1
J gene: TRBJ2-2
clone size: .
CDR3 protein: CASSSGQGVNTGELFF
CDR3 DNA: TGTGCCAGCAGCTCAGGACAGGGGGTTAACACCGGGGAGCTGTTTTTT

D gene: TRBD1
V gene: TRBV18
J gene: TRBJ1-2
clone size: .
CDR3 protein: CASSPAAGGGYTF
CDR3 DNA: TGTGCCAGCTCACCGGCGGCAGGGGGGGGCTACACCTTC